This T cell receptor beta chain comes out of a study of regulatory T cells in long-lasting Graves disease. Documented time point: newly diagnosed GD, antithyroid drugs for less than 3 months. Scientists built the TCR library using RNA that was extracted from PBMCs. Germline CDR1 and CDR2: SGDLS and YYNGEE. V lost 3 bases and J 4 bases, leaving 10 bases between the germline ends. CDR3 size: 13 residues. To make TCR beta libraries, researchers used iRepertoire HTBI primers and Arm-PCR of CDR3 regions. TCRdb re-called the multiplex PCR reads with MiXCR, one entry per CDR3 protein. This table has about 530,000 distinct CDR3 sequences, around 16% appearing once. This clonotype came up a few times. The sample was also reused in another study, on T cells in Graves' hyperthyroidism and ophthalmopathy.

The TCR originated in a woman aged 35-65 years with Graves disease. This rearrangement joins TRBV9 to TRBJ1-2; unclear D gene. Here the sequenced sample was peripheral blood mononuclear cells (PBMCs), taken at new diagnosis, from a patient treated with antithyroid drugs. The CDR3 sequence: CASSATLSYGYTF. The CDR3 nucleotides read TGTGCCAGCAGCGCCACCCTTTCCTATGGCTACACCTTC.